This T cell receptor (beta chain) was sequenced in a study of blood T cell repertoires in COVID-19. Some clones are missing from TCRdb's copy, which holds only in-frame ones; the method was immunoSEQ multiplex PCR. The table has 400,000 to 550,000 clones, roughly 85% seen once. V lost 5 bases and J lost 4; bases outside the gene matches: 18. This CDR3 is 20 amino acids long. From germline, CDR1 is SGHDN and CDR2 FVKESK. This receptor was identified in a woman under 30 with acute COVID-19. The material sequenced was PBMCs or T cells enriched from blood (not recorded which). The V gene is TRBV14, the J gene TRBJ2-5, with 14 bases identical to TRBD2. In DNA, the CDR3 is TGTGCCAGCAGCTACGGATACACCGGGACTAGCGGGAGACTCAGAGAGACCCAGTACTTC. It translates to CASSYGYTGTSGRLRETQYF.